This T cell receptor beta chain was identified in a study of spatial heterogeneity in lung cancer. Study conclusions and caveats: Mutation tallies in tumors tracked expanded intratumoral alpha and beta TCR counts.

Noted time point: sample taken at primary tumor resection. Untreated early-stage non-small cell lung cancer patients, 70 to 85 in total, were the donors. Sequencing covered unsorted whole RNA taken from tumor, nontumor lung or frozen PBMC. From the 5' RACE reads, TCRdb called clonotypes with MiXCR, one entry per CDR3 protein. The sample records more than 15,000 distinct CDR3 sequences, roughly 6.2% being singletons. Comment on this clonotype: Its antigen is not known.

Germline V CDR1 and CDR2: SGHRS, YFSETQ. V shed 2 bases and J 7 bases; nucleotides not matched to a gene: 6. The CDR3 spans 16 residues. The chain has TRBV5-1 and TRBJ2-7, with 16 bases aligning to TRBD2. This sample comprised lung tumor tissue, obtained at surgery. This sequence was found in a male donor with early-stage non-small cell lung cancer. The CDR3 reads CASSFGTSGRAQEQYF. Here the CDR3 DNA reads TGCGCCAGCAGCTTCGGGACTAGCGGGAGGGCGCAAGAGCAGTACTTC.